The source of this T cell receptor beta chain is a study of radiation and T cells in renal cell carcinoma. Notes on the study in general: Pretreatment tumor biopsies were lacking, so baseline clonotypes are unknown. In blood, top tumor clones expanded by 2 weeks, shrinking by 4.

This table comes from immunoSEQ multiplex PCR, and its TCRdb copy is limited to in-frame clones, with some not included. The sample has approximately 80,000 clones; 70% to 90% are singletons. With respect to this clone: No antigen is known for it.

The CDR3 sequence is 13 residues long. V was clipped by 5 bases and J by 1 base, with 9 bases between them. Germline assignment: CDR1 SGHNT and CDR2 YYREEE (reference sequence). Indicated time point: blood 4 weeks post-SBRT, at nephrectomy. The treatment: 15 Gy SBRT to primary tumor, nephrectomy 4 weeks later. Nephrectomy followed 15 Gy stereotactic body radiation by 4 weeks. The genes are TRBV5-4 and TRBJ1-1; maybe TRBD1 (5 bases). The sample here was blood, taken from a patient whose treatment included radiotherapy and nephrectomy. The origin of this receptor is an older woman with renal cell carcinoma. The CDR3 spells CASRVRGNTEAFF. CDR3 bases: TGTGCCAGCAGAGTTAGGGGGAACACTGAAGCTTTCTTT.